One sample yielded the 4 T cell receptor beta chains listed below, sequenced in a study of blood T cell repertoires in COVID-19. Sequencing was performed with immunoSEQ multiplex PCR; in TCRdb, only in-frame clones are kept and a portion is missing. The table has over 65,000 clones, about 86% seen once; the top ten hold approximately 6.3%. Sequencing was carried out using peripheral blood. These receptors came from a man older than 75 with COVID-19, enrolled during active disease.

The sample holds one count of this clone. This sequence joins TRBV3-1 (or the pseudogene TRBV3-2) and TRBJ1-1; maybe TRBD1 (5 bases). CDR1 is LGHDT and CDR2 is YNNKEL in the germline V gene (reference sequence). This CDR3 region has 15 residues. V was shortened by 1 base and J by 4 bases, with 13 bases between the two germline ends. CDR3 amino acids: CASSQGHGQGTEAFF. CDR3 coding DNA: TGTGCCAGCAGCCAAGGGCATGGCCAGGGCACTGAAGCTTTCTTT.

The chain links TRBV7-7 to TRBJ2-3; tentatively, D is TRBD1 (6 bases). Germline V gene sequence: CDR1 SSHAT, CDR2 FNYEAQ (reference sequence). V gave up 5 bases and J gave up 2 bases, with 14 bases separating them. This CDR3 is 15 amino acids long. CDR3 coding DNA: TGTGCCAGCAGCCGCGGCCAGGGGCCCACAGATACGCAGTATTTT. This translates into CASSRGQGPTDTQYF.

The CDR3 reads CASSEVENRNQPQHF. Here the CDR3 DNA reads TGTGCCAGCAGTGAAGTAGAAAACAGAAATCAGCCCCAGCATTTT. The rearrangement joins TRBV6-1 to TRBJ1-5; D uncertain. The CDR3 has 15 amino acids. Germline assignment: CDR1 MNHNS and CDR2 SASEGT. Trimming stripped 1 base from V and 4 bases from J, with 11 bases between.

This clone was detected once. The rearrangement links TRBV5-6 to TRBJ1-2; TRBD1 might be the D (5 bases). The CDR3 runs 15 residues. V lost 0 bases, J lost 4 bases, and 13 bases lay in between. Germline assignment: CDR1 SGHDT and CDR2 YYEEEE. The CDR3 sequence: CASSLVLTVPYGYTF. CDR3 in DNA: TGTGCCAGCAGCTTGGTATTGACAGTACCCTATGGCTACACCTTC. Using reference TRBV5-6 and TRBJ1-2 for the parts outside the CDR3, the full variable domain is DAGVTQSPTHLIKTRGQQVTLRCSPKSGHDTVSWYQQALGQGPQFIFQYYEEEERQRGNFPDRFSGHQFPNYSSELNVNALLLGDSALYLCASSLVLTVPYGYTFGSGTRLTVV.